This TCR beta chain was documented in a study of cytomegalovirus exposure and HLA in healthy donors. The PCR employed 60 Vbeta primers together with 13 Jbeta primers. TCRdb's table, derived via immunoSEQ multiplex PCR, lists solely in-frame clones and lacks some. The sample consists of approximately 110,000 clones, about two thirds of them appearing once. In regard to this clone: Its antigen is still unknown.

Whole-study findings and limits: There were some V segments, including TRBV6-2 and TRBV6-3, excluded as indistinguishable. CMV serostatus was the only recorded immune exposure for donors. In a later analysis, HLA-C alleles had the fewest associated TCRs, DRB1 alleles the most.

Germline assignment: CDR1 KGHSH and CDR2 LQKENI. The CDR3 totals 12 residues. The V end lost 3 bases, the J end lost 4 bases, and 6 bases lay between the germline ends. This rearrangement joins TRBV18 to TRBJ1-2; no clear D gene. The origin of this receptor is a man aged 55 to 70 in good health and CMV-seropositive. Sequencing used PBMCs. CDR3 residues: CASSPDTYGYTF. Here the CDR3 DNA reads TGTGCCAGCTCACCCGACACCTATGGCTACACCTTC.